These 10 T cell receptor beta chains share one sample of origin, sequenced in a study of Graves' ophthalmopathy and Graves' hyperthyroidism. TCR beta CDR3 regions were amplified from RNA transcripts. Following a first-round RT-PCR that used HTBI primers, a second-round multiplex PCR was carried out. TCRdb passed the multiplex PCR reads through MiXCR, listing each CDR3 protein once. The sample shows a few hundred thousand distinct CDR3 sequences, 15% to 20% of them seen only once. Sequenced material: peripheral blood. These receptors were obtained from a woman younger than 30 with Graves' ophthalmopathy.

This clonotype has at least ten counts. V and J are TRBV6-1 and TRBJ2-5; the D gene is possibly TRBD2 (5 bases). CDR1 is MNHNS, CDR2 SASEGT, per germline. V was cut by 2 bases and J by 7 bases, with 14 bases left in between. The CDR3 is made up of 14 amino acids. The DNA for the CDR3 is TGTGCCAGCAGTGAAAATAACGACGGAGGGACCCAGTACTTC. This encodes CASSENNDGGTQYF.

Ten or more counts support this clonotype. The DNA of the CDR3 is TGTGCCAGCAGTTTCGCCGGGACAGGGGGGGCCGGGGAGCTGTTTTTT. It encodes CASSFAGTGGAGELFF. V is TRBV27 and J is TRBJ2-2; 11 nucleotides agree with TRBD1. Trimming at V came to 3 bases and at J to 6 bases, leaving 6 bases not matched to a gene. The CDR3 has 16 amino acids. Germline-derived CDR1 and CDR2 are MNHEY and SMNVEV (reference sequence).

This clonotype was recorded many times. CDR3 loop: CASSYRVEETQYF. CDR3 nucleotide sequence: TGTGCCAGCAGTTACAGGGTAGAAGAGACCCAGTACTTC. The chain joins TRBV12-3 or TRBV12-4 to TRBJ2-5, with D possibly matching TRBD1 (6 bases). The V end lost 4 bases, the J end lost 3 bases, and 9 bases lay between the germline ends. This CDR3 spans 13 amino acids.

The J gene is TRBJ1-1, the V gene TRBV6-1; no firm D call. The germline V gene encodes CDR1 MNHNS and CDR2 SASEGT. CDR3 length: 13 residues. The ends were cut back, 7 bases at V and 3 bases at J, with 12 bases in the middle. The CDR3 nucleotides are TGTGCCAGCATGGGCCAACGGGACACTGAAGCTTTCTTT. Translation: CASMGQRDTEAFF.

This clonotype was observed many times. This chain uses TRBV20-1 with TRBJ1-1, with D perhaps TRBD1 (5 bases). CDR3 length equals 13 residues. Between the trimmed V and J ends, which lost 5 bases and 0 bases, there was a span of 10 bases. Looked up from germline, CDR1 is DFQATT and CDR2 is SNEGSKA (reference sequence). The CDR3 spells CSAPGTVNTEAFF. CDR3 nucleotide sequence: TGCAGTGCTCCCGGGACGGTGAACACTGAAGCTTTCTTT.

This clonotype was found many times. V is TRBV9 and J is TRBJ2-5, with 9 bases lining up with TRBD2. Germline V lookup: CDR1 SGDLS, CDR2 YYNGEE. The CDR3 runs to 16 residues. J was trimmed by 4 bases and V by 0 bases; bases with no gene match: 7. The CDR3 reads CASSVGLAGDPETQYF. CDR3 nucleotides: TGTGCCAGCAGCGTAGGCTTAGCGGGAGACCCAGAGACCCAGTACTTC.

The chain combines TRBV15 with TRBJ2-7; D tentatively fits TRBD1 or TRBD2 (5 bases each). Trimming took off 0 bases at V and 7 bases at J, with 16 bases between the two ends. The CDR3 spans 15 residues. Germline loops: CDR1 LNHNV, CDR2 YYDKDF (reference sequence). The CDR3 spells CATSRDYGTGEEQYF. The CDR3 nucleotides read TGTGCCACCAGCAGAGATTACGGGACCGGGGAGGAGCAGTACTTC.

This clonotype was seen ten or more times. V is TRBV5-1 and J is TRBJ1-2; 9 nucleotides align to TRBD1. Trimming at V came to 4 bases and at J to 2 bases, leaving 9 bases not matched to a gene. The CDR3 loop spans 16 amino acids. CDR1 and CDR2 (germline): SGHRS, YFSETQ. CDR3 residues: CASSHRTGEVNYGYTF. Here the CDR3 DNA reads TGCGCCAGCAGCCACCGGACAGGGGAGGTCAACTATGGCTACACCTTC. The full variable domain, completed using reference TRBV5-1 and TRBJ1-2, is KAGVTQTPRYLIKTRGQQVTLSCSPISGHRSVSWYQQTPGQGLQFLFEYFSETQRNKGNFPGRFSGRQFSNSRSEMNVSTLELGDSALYLCASSHRTGEVNYGYTFGSGTRLTVV.

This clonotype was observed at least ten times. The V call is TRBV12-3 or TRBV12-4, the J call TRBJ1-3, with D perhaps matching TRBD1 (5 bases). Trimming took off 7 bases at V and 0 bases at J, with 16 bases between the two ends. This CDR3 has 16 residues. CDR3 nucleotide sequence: TGTGCCAGCACTTTCCCACAGGAGGGCTCTGGAAACACCATATATTTT. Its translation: CASTFPQEGSGNTIYF.

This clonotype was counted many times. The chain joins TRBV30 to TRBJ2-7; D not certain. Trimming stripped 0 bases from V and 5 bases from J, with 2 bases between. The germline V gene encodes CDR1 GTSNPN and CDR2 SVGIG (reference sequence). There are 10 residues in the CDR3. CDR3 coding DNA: TGTGCCTGGAGTGTAGACGAGCAGTACTTC. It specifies CAWSVDEQYF.